Listed here is a single TCR beta chain. Assay runs were performed at deep level. Only in-frame clones appear in the TCRdb table, and some are missing; sequencing was by immunoSEQ multiplex PCR. The sample has about 2.3 million clones, around 90% seen once. This specimen belongs to a study of shared clonotypes between healthy human individuals. Looking at the study overall: Three CD4 naive, three CD4 memory, two CD8 naive and one CD8 memory plate were used per donor.

Germline V gene data show CDR1 as MNHNY and CDR2 as SVGAGI (reference sequence). V shed 0 bases and J shed 7 bases, with 13 bases lying between them. The CDR3 contains 15 residues. The sequenced material came from naive CD4+ T cells from PBMCs. Subset given: CD45RA+ positively selected. V and J are TRBV6-6 and TRBJ1-5, with D unresolved. The origin of this receptor is a man aged 18 to 29 in good health. Some clones in this sample may be carry-over from other donors' samples. CDR3 sequence reads: CASSYSIRGEQPQHF. CDR3 DNA sequence: TGTGCCAGCAGTTACTCGATCCGGGGAGAACAGCCCCAGCATTTT.